Following are 23 T cell receptor beta chains from one sample sequenced in a study of blood T cells in healthy people across ages. The second PCR ran about 6 to 11 cycles with a sample-barcoded 5' primer and J-beta primers. TCRdb re-called the 5' RACE reads with MiXCR, one entry per CDR3 protein. The data hold 850,000 to 1,100,000 distinct CDR3 sequences, with approximately 38% observed a single time. Sequencing was performed on blood. The receptors stem from a man in his late teens or twenties in good health.

This rearrangement joins TRBV5-6 to TRBJ2-1; the match to TRBD2 covers 8 bases. The assigned J gene may be wrong: the sequence end matches TRBJ2-7 better. The CDR3 totals 17 residues. Germline V gene lookup returns CDR1 SGHDT and CDR2 YYEEEE. This chain's CDR3 is CASSSGIREGSYNEQYF. CDR3 nucleotide sequence: TGTGCCAGCAGCTCTGGAATCCGGGAGGGCTCCTACAATGAGCAGTACTTC.

Concerning this clonotype: The junction and the germline gene differ at one end; a read error may be behind it. The genes are TRBV27 and TRBJ1-6; 7 bases agree with TRBD1. CDR3 length: 16 amino acids. Germline CDR1 reads MNHEY; CDR2 reads SMNVEV (reference sequence). This CDR3 is CAGSGDRSSYNSPLHF. DNA for the CDR3: TGTGCCGGCAGTGGGGACAGAAGCTCCTATAATTCACCCCTCCACTTT.

The chain joins TRBV12-3 or TRBV12-4 to TRBJ2-3, with 12 bases aligning to TRBD2. V lost 0 bases to trimming and J lost 2 bases; unmatched junction nucleotides: 12. The CDR3 loop spans 20 amino acids. For the CDR3, the DNA is TGTGCCAGCAGTTTAGCGGGTCTAGCGGGGGGGGTAACACACACAGATACGCAGTATTTT. Its translation: CASSLAGLAGGVTHTDTQYF.

There are a few counts of this clonotype. V and J are TRBV11-3 and TRBJ2-3; 7 bases match TRBD1. The germline CDR1 and CDR2 sequences are SGHNT and YENEEA. The CDR3 contains 15 residues. V lost 5 bases to trimming and J lost 2 bases; unmatched junction nucleotides: 7. CDR3 nucleotides: TGTGCCAGCAGCGACAGGACAGGACTCACAGATACGCAGTATTTT. It is translated as CASSDRTGLTDTQYF.

This CDR3 reads CASSQDLDRVWSEKLFF. In DNA form, the CDR3 reads TGCGCCAGCAGCCAAGATTTGGACAGGGTCTGGAGTGAAAAACTGTTTTTT. This sequence joins TRBV4-1 and TRBJ1-4; 8 bases are shared with TRBD1. Per germline, CDR1 MGHRA and CDR2 YSYEKL. J lost 7 bases, V lost 0 bases, and 10 bases had no gene match. This CDR3 contains 17 residues.

A remark on this clonotype: The junction and the germline gene differ at one end; a read error may be behind it. V is TRBV6-5 and J is TRBJ1-2; 8 nucleotides match TRBD1. This CDR3 is 13 amino acids long. CDR1 and CDR2 from the germline V gene are MNHEY and SVGAGI. The CDR3 reads CASSDSGGSGYTF. Here the CDR3 DNA reads TGTGCCAGCAGTGACTCAGGGGGCTCTGGCTACACCTTC.

The chain links TRBV19 to TRBJ2-2; 11 positions match TRBD1. The CDR3 length is 16 residues. V lost 5 bases to trimming and J lost 7 bases; unmatched junction nucleotides: 9. Germline V CDR1 and CDR2: LNHDA, SQIVND (reference sequence). The CDR3 sequence is CASSARDRGYGGELFF. In nucleotides, the CDR3 is TGTGCCAGTAGTGCCCGGGACAGGGGGTATGGCGGGGAGCTGTTTTTT.

The chain has TRBV15 and TRBJ1-2; weak D call: TRBD1 (5 bases). This CDR3 is built from 13 residues. The germline gives CDR1 LNHNV, CDR2 YYDKDF (reference sequence). V was cut by 5 bases and J by 2 bases, with 9 bases left in between. In DNA form, the CDR3 reads TGTGCCACCAGCCCCGACAGAAACTATGGCTACACCTTC. It is translated as CATSPDRNYGYTF.

The chain uses TRBV6-5 and TRBJ1-5; no firm D call. This CDR3 is 15 amino acids long. CDR1 is MNHEY and CDR2 is SVGAGI in the germline V gene. The V gene lost 6 bases and the J gene lost 3 bases, with 15 bases spanning the gap. As DNA, the CDR3 is TGTGCCAGCAGCCCAGTTCTTGGGCCCAATCAGCCCCAGCATTTT. It yields the protein CASSPVLGPNQPQHF.

This clonotype occurred many times. The V and J genes are TRBV29-1 and TRBJ1-2, with D unresolved. There are 12 residues in the CDR3. Trimming left V 3 bases short and J 2 bases short, with 7 bases between. Germline CDR1 is SQVTM and CDR2 is ANQGSEA. As DNA, the CDR3 is TGCAGCGTTGAGTACAGCAACTATGGCTACACCTTC. Amino acids: CSVEYSNYGYTF. The full variable domain, its missing parts supplied by reference TRBV29-1 and TRBJ1-2, is SAVISQKPSRDICQRGTSLTIQCQVDSQVTMMFWYRQQPGQSLTLIATANQGSEATYESGFVIDKFPISRPNLTFSTLTVSNMSPEDSSIYLCSVEYSNYGYTFGSGTRLTVV.

This chain links TRBV7-3 with TRBJ2-2; TRBD1 matches at 9 bases. Germline-derived CDR1 and CDR2 are SGHTA and FQGTGA. The CDR3 runs to 17 residues. Losses at the gene ends were 0 bases for V and 2 bases for J; bases not matched to a gene: 4. Here the CDR3 reads CASSLTTGGFNTGELFF. CDR3 coding DNA: TGTGCCAGCAGCTTAACCACAGGGGGCTTTAACACCGGGGAGCTGTTTTTT. The entire variable domain, with the rest obtained from reference TRBV7-3 and TRBJ2-2, is as follows: GAGVSQTPSNKVTEKGKYVELRCDPISGHTALYWYRQSLGQGPEFLIYFQGTGAADDSGLPNDRFFAVRPEGSVSTLKIQRTERGDSAVYLCASSLTTGGFNTGELFFGEGSRLTVL.

This clonotype was seen more than once but under ten times. The J gene is TRBJ2-6, the V gene TRBV12-3 or TRBV12-4; tentative D call: TRBD2 (5 bases). The CDR3 has 16 amino acids. The V gene lost 5 bases and the J gene lost 0 bases, with 11 bases spanning the gap. The chain's CDR3 is CASSPRRGSGANVLTF. The CDR3 nucleotides read TGTGCCAGCAGTCCTCGACGGGGCTCTGGGGCCAACGTCCTGACTTTC.

This clonotype has only one observation. This chain joins TRBV7-9 and TRBJ1-1, with D perhaps TRBD1 (5 bases). CDR3 length: 15 residues. Germline V gene sequence: CDR1 SEHNR, CDR2 FQNEAQ (reference sequence). With 1 base removed from V and 3 bases from J, the gap between germline ends came to 12 bases. CDR3 in DNA: TGTGCCAGCAGCTTAGGACCCCAGGGCTACACTGAAGCTTTCTTT. Amino acids: CASSLGPQGYTEAFF.

The chain uses TRBV6-9 and TRBJ1-4; D not certain. The CDR3 spans 15 residues. Germline assignment: CDR1 MNHGY and CDR2 SVAAGI. The V gene lost 2 bases and the J gene lost 2 bases, with 9 bases spanning the gap. CDR3 bases: TGTGCCAGCAGTTATGAGGGTAGGACTAATGAAAAACTGTTTTTT. It specifies CASSYEGRTNEKLFF.

This sequence joins TRBV6-2 or TRBV6-3 and TRBJ2-7; D perhaps matches TRBD2 (6 bases). This CDR3 region has 14 residues. Germline CDR1 MNHEY, CDR2 SVGEGT. The V and J ends lost 4 bases and 5 bases respectively, with 15 bases between them. Written as DNA, the CDR3 is TGTGCCAGCAGTTTCGGGGGTAGAGGCCACGAGCAGTACTTC. Residues: CASSFGGRGHEQYF.

V usage is TRBV6-6 and J usage is TRBJ1-1; maybe TRBD1 (6 bases). The CDR3 is 16 amino acids. Trimming shortened V by 3 bases and J by 5 bases, and 19 bases separated the two germline ends. Germline values: CDR1 MNHNY, CDR2 SVGAGI (reference sequence). The CDR3, as DNA: TGTGCCAGCAGTTATCCCGACAGATACCAGGGGACTGAAGCTTTCTTT. Encoded protein: CASSYPDRYQGTEAFF.

The chain combines TRBV11-1 with TRBJ2-5; D is unresolved. V lost 3 bases to trimming and J lost 0 bases, with 14 bases between them. The germline V gene encodes CDR1 SGHAT and CDR2 FQDESV (reference sequence). This CDR3 has 16 amino acids. Here the CDR3 reads CASSFNPSKDQETQYF. In nucleotides, the CDR3 is TGTGCCAGCAGCTTTAATCCATCGAAAGACCAAGAGACCCAGTACTTC.

The chain joins TRBV7-9 to TRBJ2-4; TRBD1 might be the D (6 bases). The CDR3 has 14 amino acids. Germline lookup yields CDR1 SEHNR and CDR2 FQNEAQ (reference sequence). V dropped 8 bases and J dropped 3 bases, with 14 bases sitting between them. The CDR3 loop is CASQGLVGKNIQYF. The CDR3, as DNA: TGTGCCAGCCAGGGGCTAGTTGGCAAAAACATTCAGTACTTC.

This clonotype appeared many times. This chain connects TRBV6-5 to TRBJ2-1, with 11 bases lining up with TRBD2. J was trimmed by 5 bases and V by 2 bases; bases with no gene match: 2. The germline V gene has CDR1 MNHEY and CDR2 SVGAGI. The CDR3 has 15 amino acids. This CDR3 reads CASSYELAGDNEQFF. The CDR3, as DNA: TGTGCCAGCAGTTACGAACTAGCGGGGGACAATGAGCAGTTCTTC.

The J gene is TRBJ1-4, the V gene TRBV28; 8 nucleotides match TRBD1. Germline loops: CDR1 MDHEN, CDR2 SYDVKM. CDR3 size: 15 residues. Trimming cost V 1 base and J 7 bases; bases outside gene matches: 5. Here the CDR3 reads CASSLSGQGSEKLFF. The CDR3 DNA reads TGTGCCAGCAGTTTATCTGGACAGGGTTCTGAAAAACTGTTTTTT.

The sample holds a few counts of this clonotype. The chain uses TRBV20-1 and TRBJ1-4; tentatively, D is TRBD1 (6 bases). CDR3 length: 16 residues. CDR1 is DFQATT and CDR2 is SNEGSKA in the germline V gene (reference sequence). With 4 bases removed from V and 8 bases from J, the gap between germline ends came to 23 bases. The CDR3 sequence is CSATQGGAAGSEKLFF. The CDR3 nucleotides read TGCAGTGCTACCCAAGGGGGAGCGGCGGGATCCGAAAAACTGTTTTTT.

This clonotype was recorded once. The genes are TRBV28 and TRBJ2-2, with D tentatively TRBD2 (5 bases). V was pared by 7 bases and J by 3 bases, with 9 bases between. The CDR3 is made up of 13 amino acids. Germline CDR1 and CDR2: MDHEN and SYDVKM. The CDR3 here is CASNGGYTGELFF. The CDR3 DNA reads as TGTGCCAGCAATGGAGGATACACCGGGGAGCTGTTTTTT. The full variable domain, with the rest looked up from reference TRBV28 and TRBJ2-2, is DVKVTQSSRYLVKRTGEKVFLECVQDMDHENMFWYRQDPGLGLRLIYFSYDVKMKEKGDIPEGYSVSREKKERFSLILESASTNQTSMYLCASNGGYTGELFFGEGSRLTVL.

In its sample, this clonotype was seen a few times. The chain links TRBV20-1 to TRBJ2-2; no clear D gene. The CDR3 length is 15 residues. Germline V gene lookup returns CDR1 DFQATT and CDR2 SNEGSKA (reference sequence). Trimming took off 3 bases at V and 5 bases at J, with 16 bases between the two ends. The CDR3 region has the DNA TGCAGTGCTAGGGACGCGGACCCGAGAACCGGGGAGCTGTTTTTT. Translated: CSARDADPRTGELFF.